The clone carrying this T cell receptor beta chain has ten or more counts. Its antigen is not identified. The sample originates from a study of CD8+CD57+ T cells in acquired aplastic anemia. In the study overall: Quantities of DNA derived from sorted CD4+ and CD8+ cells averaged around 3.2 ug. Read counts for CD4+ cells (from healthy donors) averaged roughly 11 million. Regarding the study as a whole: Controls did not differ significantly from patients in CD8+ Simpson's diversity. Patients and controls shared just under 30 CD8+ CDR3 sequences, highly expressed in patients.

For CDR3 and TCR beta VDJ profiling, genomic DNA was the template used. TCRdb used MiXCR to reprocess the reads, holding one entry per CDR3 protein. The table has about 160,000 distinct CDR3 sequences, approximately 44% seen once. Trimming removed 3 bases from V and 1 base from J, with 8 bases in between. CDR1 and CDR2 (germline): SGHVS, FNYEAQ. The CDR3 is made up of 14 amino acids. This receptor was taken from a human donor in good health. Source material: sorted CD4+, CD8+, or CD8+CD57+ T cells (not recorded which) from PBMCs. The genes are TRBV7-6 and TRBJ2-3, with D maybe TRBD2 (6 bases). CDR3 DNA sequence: TGTGCCAGCAGCTTGCCTAGCGGCACAGATACGCAGTATTTT. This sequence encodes CASSLPSGTDTQYF.